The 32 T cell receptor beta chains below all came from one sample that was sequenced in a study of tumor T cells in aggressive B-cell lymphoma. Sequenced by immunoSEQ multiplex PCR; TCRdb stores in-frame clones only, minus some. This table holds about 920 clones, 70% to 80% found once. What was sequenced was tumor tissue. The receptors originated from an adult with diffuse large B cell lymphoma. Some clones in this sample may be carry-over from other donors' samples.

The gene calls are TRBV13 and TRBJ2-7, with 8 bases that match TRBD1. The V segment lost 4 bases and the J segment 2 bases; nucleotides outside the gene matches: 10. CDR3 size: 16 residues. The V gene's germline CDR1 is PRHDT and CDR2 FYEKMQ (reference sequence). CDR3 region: CASSSAAGGPPYEQYF. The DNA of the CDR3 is TGTGCCAGCAGCTCAGCGGCAGGGGGCCCTCCCTACGAGCAGTACTTC. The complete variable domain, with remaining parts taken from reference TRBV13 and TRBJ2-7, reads AAGVIQSPRHLIKEKRETATLKCYPIPRHDTVYWYQQGPGQDPQFLISFYEKMQSDKGSIPDRFSAQQFSDYHSELNMSSLELGDSALYFCASSSAAGGPPYEQYFGPGTRLTVT.

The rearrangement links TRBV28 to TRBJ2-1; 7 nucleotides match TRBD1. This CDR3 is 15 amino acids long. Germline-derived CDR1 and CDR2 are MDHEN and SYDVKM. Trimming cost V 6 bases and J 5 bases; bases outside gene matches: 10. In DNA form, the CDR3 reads TGTGCCAGCAGCCCACAGACAGGGAAGGACAATGAGCAGTTCTTC. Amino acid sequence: CASSPQTGKDNEQFF.

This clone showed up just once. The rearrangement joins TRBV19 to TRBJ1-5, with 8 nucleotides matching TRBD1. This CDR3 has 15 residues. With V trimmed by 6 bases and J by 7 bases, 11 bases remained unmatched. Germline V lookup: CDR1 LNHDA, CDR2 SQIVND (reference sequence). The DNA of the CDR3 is TGTGCCAGTAGCCCTCCGGGACAGGTATACCAGCCCCAGCATTTT. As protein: CASSPPGQVYQPQHF.

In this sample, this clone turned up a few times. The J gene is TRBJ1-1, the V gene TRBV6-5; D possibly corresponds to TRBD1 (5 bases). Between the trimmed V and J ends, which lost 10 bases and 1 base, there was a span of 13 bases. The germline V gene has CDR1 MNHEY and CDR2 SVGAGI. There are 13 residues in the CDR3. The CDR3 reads CATRLTGNTEAFF. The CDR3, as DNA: TGTGCCACCCGACTCACAGGGAACACTGAAGCTTTCTTT.

The CDR3 here is CASSLATSVGGELFF. In nucleotides, the CDR3 is TGCGCCAGCAGCTTGGCGACTAGCGTCGGCGGGGAGCTGTTTTTT. The J gene is TRBJ2-2, the V gene TRBV5-1; 8 bases map to TRBD2. Germline V lookup: CDR1 SGHRS, CDR2 YFSETQ. The CDR3 consists of 15 residues. V lost 0 bases, J lost 7 bases, and 5 bases stayed unmatched.

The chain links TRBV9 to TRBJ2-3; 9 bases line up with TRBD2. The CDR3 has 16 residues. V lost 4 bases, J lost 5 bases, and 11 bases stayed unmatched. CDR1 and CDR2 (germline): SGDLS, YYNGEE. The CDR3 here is CASSLEGAGGVDTQYF. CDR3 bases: TGTGCCAGCAGCCTCGAGGGGGCGGGGGGGGTAGATACGCAGTATTTT.

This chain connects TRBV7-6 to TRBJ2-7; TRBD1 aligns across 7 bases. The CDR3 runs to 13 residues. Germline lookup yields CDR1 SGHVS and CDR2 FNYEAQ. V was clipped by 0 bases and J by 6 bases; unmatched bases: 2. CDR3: CASSLARTGEQYF. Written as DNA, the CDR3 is TGTGCCAGCAGCTTAGCTCGGACAGGCGAGCAGTACTTC.

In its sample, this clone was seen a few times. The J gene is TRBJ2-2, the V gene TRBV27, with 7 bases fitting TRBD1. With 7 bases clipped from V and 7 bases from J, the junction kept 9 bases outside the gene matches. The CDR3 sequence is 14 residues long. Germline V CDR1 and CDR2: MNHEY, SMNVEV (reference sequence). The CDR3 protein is CASKSLTGIGELFF. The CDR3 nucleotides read TGTGCCAGCAAATCACTGACAGGGATCGGGGAGCTGTTTTTT.

The CDR3 DNA reads as TGTGCCAGCTCGACAGACTTCAATCAGCCCCAGCATTTT. Its translation is CASSTDFNQPQHF. This chain uses TRBV18 with TRBJ1-5, with D tentatively TRBD1 (5 bases). The V gene's germline CDR1 is KGHSH and CDR2 LQKENI. CDR3 length: 13 amino acids. V was trimmed by 6 bases and J by 3 bases, leaving 9 bases between them.

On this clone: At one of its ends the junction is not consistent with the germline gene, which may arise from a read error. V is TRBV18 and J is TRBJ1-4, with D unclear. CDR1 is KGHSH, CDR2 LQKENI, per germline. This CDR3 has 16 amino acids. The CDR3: CASSERGPLGNKKLFF. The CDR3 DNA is TGTGCCAGCTCCGAGAGAGGTCCGCTTGGTAATAAAAAACTGTTTTTT.

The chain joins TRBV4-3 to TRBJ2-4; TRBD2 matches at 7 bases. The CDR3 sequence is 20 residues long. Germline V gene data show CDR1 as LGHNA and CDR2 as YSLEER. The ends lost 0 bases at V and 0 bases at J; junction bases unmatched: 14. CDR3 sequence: CASSQDVGRGSHLAKNIQYF. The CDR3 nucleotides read TGCGCCAGCAGCCAAGATGTGGGGCGGGGGTCTCATCTAGCCAAAAACATTCAGTACTTC.

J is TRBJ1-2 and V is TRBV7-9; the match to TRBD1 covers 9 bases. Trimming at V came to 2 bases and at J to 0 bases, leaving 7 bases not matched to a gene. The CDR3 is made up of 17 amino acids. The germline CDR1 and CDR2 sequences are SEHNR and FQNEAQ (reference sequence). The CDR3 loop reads CASSLRQGETSNYGYTF. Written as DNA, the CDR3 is TGTGCCAGCAGCTTAAGACAGGGGGAGACTTCTAACTATGGCTACACCTTC.

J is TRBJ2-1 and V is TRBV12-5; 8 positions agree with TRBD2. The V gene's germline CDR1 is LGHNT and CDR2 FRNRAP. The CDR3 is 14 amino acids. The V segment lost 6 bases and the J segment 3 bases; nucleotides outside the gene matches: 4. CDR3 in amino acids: CASGSGGDYNEQFF. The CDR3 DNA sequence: TGTGCTAGTGGCTCGGGGGGGGACTACAATGAGCAGTTCTTC.

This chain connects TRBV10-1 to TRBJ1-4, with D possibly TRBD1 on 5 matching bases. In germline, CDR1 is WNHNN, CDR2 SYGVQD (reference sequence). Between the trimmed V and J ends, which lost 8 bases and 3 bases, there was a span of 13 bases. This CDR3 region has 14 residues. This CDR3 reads CASPQGPSNEKLFF. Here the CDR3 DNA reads TGCGCCAGCCCGCAGGGTCCATCTAATGAAAAACTGTTTTTT.

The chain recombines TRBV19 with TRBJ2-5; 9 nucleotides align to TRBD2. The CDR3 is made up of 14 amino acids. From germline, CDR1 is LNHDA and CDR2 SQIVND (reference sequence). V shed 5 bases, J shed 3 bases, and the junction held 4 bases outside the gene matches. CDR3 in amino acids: CASSSIAGEETQYF. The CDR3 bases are TGTGCCAGTAGTTCAATAGCGGGGGAAGAGACCCAGTACTTC.

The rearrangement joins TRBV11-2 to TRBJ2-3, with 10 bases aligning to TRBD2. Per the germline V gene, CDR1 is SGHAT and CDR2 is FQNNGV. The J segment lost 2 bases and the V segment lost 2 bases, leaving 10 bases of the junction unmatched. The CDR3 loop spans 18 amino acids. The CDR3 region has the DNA TGTGCCAGCAGCTTAAGGTTTCTAGCGGGGGCCTACACAGATACGCAGTATTTT. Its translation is CASSLRFLAGAYTDTQYF.

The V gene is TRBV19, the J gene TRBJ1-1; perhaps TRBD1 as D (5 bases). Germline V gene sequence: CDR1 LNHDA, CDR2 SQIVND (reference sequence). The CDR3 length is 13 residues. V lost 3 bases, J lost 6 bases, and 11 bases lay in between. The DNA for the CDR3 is TGTGCCAGTAGTATTGGCAGGGATGCTGAAGCTTTCTTT. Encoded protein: CASSIGRDAEAFF. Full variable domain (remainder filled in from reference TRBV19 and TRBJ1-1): DGGITQSPKYLFRKEGQNVTLSCEQNLNHDAMYWYRQDPGQGLRLIYYSQIVNDFQKGDIAEGYSVSREKKESFPLTVTSAQKNPTAFYLCASSIGRDAEAFFGQGTRLTVV.

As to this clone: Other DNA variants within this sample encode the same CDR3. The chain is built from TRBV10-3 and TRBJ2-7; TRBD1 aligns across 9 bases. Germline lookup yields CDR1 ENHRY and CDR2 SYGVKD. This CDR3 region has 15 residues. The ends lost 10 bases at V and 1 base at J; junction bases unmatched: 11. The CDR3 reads CATIAGGQGSYEQYF. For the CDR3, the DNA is TGTGCCACAATTGCCGGAGGACAGGGGTCCTACGAGCAGTACTTC.

The CDR3 sequence: CASGFSRTGVFTEAFF. DNA for the CDR3: TGTGCCAGCGGATTCTCACGGACAGGGGTGTTCACTGAAGCTTTCTTT. This chain connects TRBV6-6 to TRBJ1-1, with 9 nucleotides matching TRBD1. Germline V gives CDR1 MNHNY, CDR2 SVGAGI (reference sequence). The junction had 14 bases not matched to a gene; V was cut back by 8 bases and J by 4 bases. This CDR3 contains 16 residues.

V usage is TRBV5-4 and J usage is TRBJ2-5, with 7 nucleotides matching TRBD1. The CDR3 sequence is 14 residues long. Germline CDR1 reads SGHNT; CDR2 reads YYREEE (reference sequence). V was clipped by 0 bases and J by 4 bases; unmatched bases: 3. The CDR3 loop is CASSLEGGRETQYF. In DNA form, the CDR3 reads TGTGCCAGCAGCTTGGAAGGGGGCCGAGAGACCCAGTACTTC.

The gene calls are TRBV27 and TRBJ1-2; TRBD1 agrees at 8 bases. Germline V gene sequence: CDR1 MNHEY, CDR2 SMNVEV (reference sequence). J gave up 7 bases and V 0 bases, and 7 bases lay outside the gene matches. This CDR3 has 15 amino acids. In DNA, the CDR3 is TGTGCCAGCAGTTTATCGAACAGGGGGTATGGTGGCTACACCTTC. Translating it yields CASSLSNRGYGGYTF.

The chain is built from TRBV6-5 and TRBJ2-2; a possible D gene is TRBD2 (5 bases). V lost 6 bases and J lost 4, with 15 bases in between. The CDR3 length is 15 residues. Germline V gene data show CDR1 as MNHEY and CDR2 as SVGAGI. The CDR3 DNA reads TGTGCCAGCAGATTGACACCTAGCCCCACCGGGGAGCTGTTTTTT. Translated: CASRLTPSPTGELFF.

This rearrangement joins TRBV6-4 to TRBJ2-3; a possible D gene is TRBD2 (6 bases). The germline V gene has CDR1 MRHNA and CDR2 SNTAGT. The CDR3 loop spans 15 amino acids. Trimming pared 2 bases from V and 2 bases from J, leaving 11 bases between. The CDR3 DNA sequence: TGTGCCAGCAGTGACCCCGGGACTTTCACAGATACGCAGTATTTT. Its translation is CASSDPGTFTDTQYF.

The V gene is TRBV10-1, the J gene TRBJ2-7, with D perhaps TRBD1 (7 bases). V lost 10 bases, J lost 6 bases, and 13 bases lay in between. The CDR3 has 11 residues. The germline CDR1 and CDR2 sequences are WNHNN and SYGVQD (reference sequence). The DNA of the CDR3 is TGCGCCACCGCGGGACAGAGCGAGCAGTACTTC. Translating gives CATAGQSEQYF.

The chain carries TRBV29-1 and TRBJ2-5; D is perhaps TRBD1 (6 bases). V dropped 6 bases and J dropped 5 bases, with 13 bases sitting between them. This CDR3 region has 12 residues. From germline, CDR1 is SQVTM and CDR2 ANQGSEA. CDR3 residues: CSVARGSETQYF. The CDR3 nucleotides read TGCAGCGTGGCTAGGGGGTCCGAGACCCAGTACTTC. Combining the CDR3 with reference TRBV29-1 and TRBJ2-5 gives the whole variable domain SAVISQKPSRDICQRGTSLTIQCQVDSQVTMMFWYRQQPGQSLTLIATANQGSEATYESGFVIDKFPISRPNLTFSTLTVSNMSPEDSSIYLCSVARGSETQYFGPGTRLLVL.

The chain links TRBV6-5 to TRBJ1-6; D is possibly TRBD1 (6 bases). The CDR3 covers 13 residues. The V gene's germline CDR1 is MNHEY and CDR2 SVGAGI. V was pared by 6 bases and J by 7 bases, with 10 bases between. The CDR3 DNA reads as TGTGCCAGCAGAGGGGGTTGGAATTCACCCCTCCACTTT. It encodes CASRGGWNSPLHF.

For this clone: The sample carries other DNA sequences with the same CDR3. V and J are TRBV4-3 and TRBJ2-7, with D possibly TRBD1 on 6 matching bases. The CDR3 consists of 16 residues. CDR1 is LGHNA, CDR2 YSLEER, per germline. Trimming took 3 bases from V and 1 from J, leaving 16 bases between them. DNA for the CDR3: TGCGCCAGCAGCCAGGTTGGCTACAGGGTTTCCTACGAGCAGTACTTC. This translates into CASSQVGYRVSYEQYF.

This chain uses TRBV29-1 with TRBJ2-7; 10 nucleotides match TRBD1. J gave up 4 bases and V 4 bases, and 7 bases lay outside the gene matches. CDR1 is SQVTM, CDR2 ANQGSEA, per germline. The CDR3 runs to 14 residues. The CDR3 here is CSVVYRDRGYEQYF. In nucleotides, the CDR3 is TGCAGCGTTGTATACCGGGACAGGGGTTACGAGCAGTACTTC.

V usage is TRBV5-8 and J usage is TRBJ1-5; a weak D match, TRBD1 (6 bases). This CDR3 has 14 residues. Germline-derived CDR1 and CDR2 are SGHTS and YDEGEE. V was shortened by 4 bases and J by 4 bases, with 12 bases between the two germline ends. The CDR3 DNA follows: TGTGCCAGCAGCGCCACAGGGCTGAATCAGCCCCAGCATTTT. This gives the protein CASSATGLNQPQHF.

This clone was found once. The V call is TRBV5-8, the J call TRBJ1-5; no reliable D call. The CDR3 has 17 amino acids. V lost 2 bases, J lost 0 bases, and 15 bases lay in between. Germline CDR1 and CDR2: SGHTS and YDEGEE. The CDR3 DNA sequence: TGTGCCAGCAGCTTTTCAGGATCTGGCTATAGCAATCAGCCCCAGCATTTT. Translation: CASSFSGSGYSNQPQHF.

CDR3 in DNA: TGCGCCAGCAGCTTTAGCCCAGGGGCTAACTATGGCTACACCTTC. Residues: CASSFSPGANYGYTF. V is TRBV5-1 and J is TRBJ1-2; the D gene is possibly TRBD1 (6 bases). Per the germline V gene, CDR1 is SGHRS and CDR2 is YFSETQ. The CDR3 is 15 residues long. V was clipped by 2 bases and J by 0 bases, with 11 bases between them.

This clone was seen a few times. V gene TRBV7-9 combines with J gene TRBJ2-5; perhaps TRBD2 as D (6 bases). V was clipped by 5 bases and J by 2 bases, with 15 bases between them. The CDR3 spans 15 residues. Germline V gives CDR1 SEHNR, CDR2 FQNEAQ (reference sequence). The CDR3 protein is CASSPLAGRQETQYF. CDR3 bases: TGTGCCAGCAGCCCCCTAGCAGGGAGGCAAGAGACCCAGTACTTC.